This TCR beta chain was identified during a study of shared clonotypes between healthy human individuals. Deletions cut 5 bases from V and 2 bases from J, with 18 bases between. This CDR3 is built from 16 residues. The V gene's germline CDR1 is SEHNR and CDR2 FQNEAQ (reference sequence). Clones were sequenced by immunoSEQ multiplex PCR, and TCRdb holds only the in-frame ones, with some missing. The sample yields around 1.9 million clones, about 93% seen once. CD45RO negativity and positive selection for CCR7 defined naive CD8 cells, a population that excluded terminally differentiated effector memory CD45RA+ cells.

The origin of this receptor is a young man in good health. Some clones in this sample may be carry-over from other donors' samples. The sequencing input was naive CD8+ T cells from PBMCs. This rearrangement joins TRBV7-9 to TRBJ2-5; a possible D gene is TRBD1 (5 bases). The CDR3 DNA sequence: TGTGCCAGCAGCCCTCCGTGGAGTCAGGGACAAGAGACCCAGTACTTC. Its translation is CASSPPWSQGQETQYF. Variable domain in full (rest from reference TRBV7-9 and TRBJ2-5): DTGVSQNPRHKITKRGQNVTFRCDPISEHNRLYWYRQTLGQGPEFLTYFQNEAQLEKSRLLSDRFSAERPKGSFSTLEIQRTEQGDSAMYLCASSPPWSQGQETQYFGPGTRLLVL.